These T cell receptor beta chains were read from a single sample in a study of cytomegalovirus exposure and HLA in healthy donors. Method: immunoSEQ multiplex PCR; TCRdb's copy keeps in-frame clones and lacks some. The data show about 170,000 clones, 84% seen once. The material sequenced was PBMCs. The receptors were sampled from a girl between 10 and 17 years old in good health and CMV-seropositive. Both conserved end residues are part of each CDR3. The D gene is left open where the match is weak. Part of the rows lack a size; the others show once, few, many or a class for expanded clones.

v_call,d_call,j_call,clone_size,cdr3_nt,cdr3_aa
TRBV2,-,TRBJ1-1,-,TGTGCCAGCAGTGCTAGCCAGAACACTGAAGCTTTCTTT,CASSASQNTEAFF
TRBV7-9,TRBD1,TRBJ1-1,few,TGTGCCAGCAGCTCTCCACGACAGGGGACCTACACTGAAGCTTTCTTT,CASSSPRQGTYTEAFF
TRBV5-4,-,TRBJ2-5,-,TGTGCCAGCCGCACTAGCCCTCAAGAGACCCAGTACTTC,CASRTSPQETQYF
TRBV25-1,-,TRBJ1-2,few,TGTGCCAGCAGTGTTAGCGGAGGCTACACCTTC,CASSVSGGYTF
TRBV6-1,TRBD1,TRBJ1-2,few,TGTGCCAGCAGTGAAGCGCCGGACAGGACTTTTGATGGCTACACCTTC,CASSEAPDRTFDGYTF
TRBV5-8,-,TRBJ1-2,-,TGTGCCAGCAGCTTGGTTCTCTGGGCTACTGACTATGGCTACACCTTC,CASSLVLWATDYGYTF
TRBV6-1,-,TRBJ2-3,-,TGTGCCAGCAGTGAATTGGCCAGGACAGATACGCAGTATTTT,CASSELARTDTQYF
TRBV5-1,-,TRBJ2-5,-,TGCGCCAGCAGCTTGGGCCTGGGCCAGTCGAGGGTGACCCAGTACTTC,CASSLGLGQSRVTQYF
TRBV9,-,TRBJ2-1,-,TGTGCCAGCAGTGTAAATTTGGGGGCCGGGAATGAGCAGTTCTTC,CASSVNLGAGNEQFF
TRBV5-1,-,TRBJ1-2,-,TGCGCCAGCAGCTCAATCACAGGGTCCCCTTATGGCTACACCTTC,CASSSITGSPYGYTF
TRBV6-6,-,TRBJ1-5,-,TGTGCCAGCAGCCTTGCGACCCAGGGCTGGAGTCAGCCCCAGCATTTT,CASSLATQGWSQPQHF
TRBV5-5,-,TRBJ1-5,-,TGTGCCAGCAGCTTAAAAGGAGGCAATCAGCCCCAGCATTTT,CASSLKGGNQPQHF
TRBV4-1,-,TRBJ1-1,-,TGCGCCAGCAGCCAACAAACCAGGGGTGGCACTGAAGCTTTCTTT,CASSQQTRGGTEAFF
TRBV7-3,-,TRBJ2-3,once,TGTGCCAGCAGCTTAACGTCGCTAGGTAGCACAGATACGCAGTATTTT,CASSLTSLGSTDTQYF
TRBV11-2,-,TRBJ1-1,-,TGTGCCAGCAGCTTAGCCAGGAACACTGAAGCTTTCTTT,CASSLARNTEAFF
TRBV7-9,-,TRBJ1-6,few,TGTGCCAGCAGCTTAGGTCCCCCGAGCTCCTATAATTCACCCCTCCACTTT,CASSLGPPSSYNSPLHF
TRBV2,-,TRBJ2-3,-,TGTGCCAGCCTTGTTTGGACAGAGTTTCCTGGCCTTACTTTGGATACGCAGTATTTT,CASLVWTEFPGLTLDTQYF
TRBV2,-,TRBJ1-1,-,TGTGCCAGCAGTGCGGGGTCCCCTAGGACTGAAGCTTTCTTT,CASSAGSPRTEAFF
TRBV9,-,TRBJ2-7,-,TGTGCCAGCAGCTCAGCGGGTGAGCAGTACTTC,CASSSAGEQYF
TRBV27,-,TRBJ2-7,-,TGTGCCAGCAGTTTAACCTCGGACTCTCTCACCTACGAGCAGTACTTC,CASSLTSDSLTYEQYF
TRBV6-1,-,TRBJ1-3,-,TGTGCCAGCAGTGGGCGGACAGAAAACACCATATATTTT,CASSGRTENTIYF
TRBV5-4,-,TRBJ2-3,-,TGTGCCAGCAGCCCGTCGGGCGGGGATCTTACAGATACGCAGTATTTT,CASSPSGGDLTDTQYF
TRBV10-2,-,TRBJ2-1,-,TGCGCCAGCAGTGAGTTGACAGGTTTACAGTTCTTC,CASSELTGLQFF
TRBV5-1,TRBD1,TRBJ1-4,-,TGCGCCAGCAGCGTGGCCGGGACAGGGGAAAAACTGTTTTTT,CASSVAGTGEKLFF
TRBV5-5,-,TRBJ2-7,-,TGTGCCAGCAGCTTGGGGCAGGGGTCCTACGAGCAGTACTTC,CASSLGQGSYEQYF
TRBV2,-,TRBJ1-6,-,TGTGCCAGCAGACGAGATCAGGGGTATTCACCCCTCCACTTT,CASRRDQGYSPLHF
TRBV7-6,-,TRBJ1-6,-,TGTGCCAGCAGCAGTCACAGTGCTCCGTATAATTCACCCCTCCACTTT,CASSSHSAPYNSPLHF
TRBV14,-,TRBJ1-1,-,TGTGCCAGCAGCCTTTATTCGGGGAACACTGAAGCTTTCTTT,CASSLYSGNTEAFF
TRBV30,TRBD1,TRBJ1-1,-,TGTGCCTGGAGCCCAGACAGGGGGAACACTGAAGCTTTCTTT,CAWSPDRGNTEAFF
TRBV9,TRBD2,TRBJ2-1,-,TGTGCCAGCAGCGTAGGGACTAGCGGGGGAACCTACAATGAGCAGTTCTTC,CASSVGTSGGTYNEQFF
TRBV6-5,TRBD1,TRBJ1-2,once,TGTGCCAGCAGTTACCGGGACAGGGGGGCCTATGGCTACACCTTC,CASSYRDRGAYGYTF
TRBV7-3,-,TRBJ1-1,-,TGTGCCAGCAGCCTTTCCAGGGGGAACACTGAAGCTTTCTTT,CASSLSRGNTEAFF
TRBV7-3,-,TRBJ1-1,-,TGTGCCAGCAGCGCACAACCCCCTAGGGGCCCTACGACTGAAGCTTTCTTT,CASSAQPPRGPTTEAFF
TRBV5-4,-,TRBJ1-1,-,TGTGCCAGCAGCTTGGGCAGGGTGACTGAAGCTTTCTTT,CASSLGRVTEAFF
TRBV2,-,TRBJ1-2,-,TGTGCCAGCAGTCTAGGGGTTGGCTACACCTTC,CASSLGVGYTF
TRBV6-1,TRBD1,TRBJ1-5,few,TGTGCCAGCAGGGTGGGACAGGGTTACCAGCCCCAGCATTTT,CASRVGQGYQPQHF
TRBV30,-,TRBJ1-2,-,TGTGCCTGGATTGGAGTGAACTATGGCTACACCTTC,CAWIGVNYGYTF
TRBV19,-,TRBJ1-3,few,TGTGCCAGTAGTATAGACGTAACTGGAAACACCATATATTTT,CASSIDVTGNTIYF
TRBV6-5,-,TRBJ2-4,once,TGTGCCAGCAGATTAGACAGGAAAAACATTCAGTACTTC,CASRLDRKNIQYF
TRBV27,-,TRBJ1-2,-,TGTGCCAGCAGTTTATATTCAGGGAACTATGGCTACACCTTC,CASSLYSGNYGYTF
TRBV5-1,-,TRBJ1-5,-,TGCGCCAGCAGCTTGGGCGGGATGGGGGAGCCCCAGCATTTT,CASSLGGMGEPQHF
TRBV7-9,-,TRBJ1-1,-,TGTGCCAGCAGCGAGAGGGCACCTCTGGAAGGGGGCACTGAAGCTTTCTTT,CASSERAPLEGGTEAFF
TRBV5-1,TRBD1,TRBJ1-3,-,TGCGCCAGCAGCTTGGAAACAGGGGCTGGAAACACCATATATTTT,CASSLETGAGNTIYF
TRBV19,TRBD1,TRBJ1-1,-,TGTGCCAGTAGTTTACAGGGGTTTAACACTGAAGCTTTCTTT,CASSLQGFNTEAFF
TRBV7-9,-,TRBJ2-7,-,TGTTCCAGCAGCTTAGCCTCCGGGGGGCTGTACGAGCAGTACTTC,CSSSLASGGLYEQYF
TRBV2,TRBD2,TRBJ2-5,-,TGTGCCAGCAGTGAAGGTGGCGGGGGGATGTGGGAGACCCAGTACTTC,CASSEGGGGMWETQYF
TRBV11-3,TRBD2,TRBJ2-1,-,TGTGCCAGCAGCTTAGAAGCGGGGGTGGACAATGAGCAGTTCTTC,CASSLEAGVDNEQFF
TRBV5-1,TRBD2,TRBJ2-3,-,TGCGCCAGCAGCTTGACAGCGGGGACCACAGATACGCAGTATTTT,CASSLTAGTTDTQYF
TRBV14,-,TRBJ2-7,-,TGTGCCAGCAGCCTAGTAACAGGGTATCCCAACGAGCAGTACTTC,CASSLVTGYPNEQYF
TRBV5-1,-,TRBJ1-2,once,TGCGCCAGCAGCCCCAGGGGAAGTGGCTACACCTTC,CASSPRGSGYTF
TRBV9,TRBD2,TRBJ2-6,-,TGTGCCAGCAGCGTAGATAGCGGGGTCCCTGGGGGGGCCAACGTCCTGACTTTC,CASSVDSGVPGGANVLTF
TRBV7-9,TRBD2,TRBJ2-1,-,TGTGCCAGCAGCCCCGGCGGAGCGGGGGAGGGCTACAATGAGCAGTTCTTC,CASSPGGAGEGYNEQFF
TRBV9,-,TRBJ1-1,few,TGTGCCAGCAGCGCCTCTACGACAGGGAACACTGAAGCTTTCTTT,CASSASTTGNTEAFF
TRBV2,-,TRBJ2-7,-,TGTGCCAGCACGAGCTCCTACGAGCAGTACTTC,CASTSSYEQYF
TRBV6-5,TRBD1,TRBJ2-7,-,TGTGCCAGCAGTTACTCGACAGGGACGTCCTACGAGCAGTACTTC,CASSYSTGTSYEQYF
TRBV19,-,TRBJ1-6,-,TGTGCCAGTAGGGACTCGGACGGAAATTCACCCCTCCACTTT,CASRDSDGNSPLHF
TRBV28,-,TRBJ2-3,-,TGTGCCAGCAGTTTGGGTTGGACTACCGGTACGGATACGCAGTATTTT,CASSLGWTTGTDTQYF
TRBV5-1,TRBD2,TRBJ2-1,-,TGCGCCAGCAGCTTTCTCTACCGGACTAGCGGGGGCCACAATGAGCAGTTCTTC,CASSFLYRTSGGHNEQFF